This is a list of T cell receptor beta chains from one sample in a study of PD-L1 blockade in urothelial cancer. Profiling relied on immunoSEQ multiplex PCR, and the TCRdb table lists in-frame clones only, not all of them. This table has more than 40,000 clones, around four fifths appearing once. The sequencing used PBMCs, collected around atezolizumab (anti-PD-L1) treatment. The receptor source for this set is a man in his fifties or sixties with urothelial cancer. CDR3s include the opening cysteine and the closing phenylalanine or tryptophan. A D gene is named only where the DNA matches it firmly. Size tells how often a clone was seen (once, few, many) or the class of an expanded clone, and some rows leave it out.

TRBV7-2,TRBD1,NA,TRBJ2-5,CASSSGQGEKETQYF,TGTGCCAGCAGTTCAGGACAGGGGGAAAAGGAGACCCAGTACTTC
TRBV13,NA,NA,TRBJ2-7,CASSPGTEGGEQYF,TGTGCCAGCAGCCCCGGGACAGAAGGGGGGGAGCAGTACTTC
TRBV5-1,NA,NA,TRBJ2-1,CASSGRAQGRSSYNEQFF,TGCGCCAGCAGCGGGCGTGCACAGGGCAGGAGCTCCTACAATGAGCAGTTCTTC
TRBV2,NA,once,TRBJ1-2,CASTSDSLARGYTF,TGTGCCAGCACCTCGGACAGCCTGGCTCGGGGCTACACCTTC
TRBV5-1,TRBD2,NA,TRBJ2-5,CASSLPGGNQETQYF,TGCGCCAGCAGCTTGCCGGGGGGAAACCAAGAGACCCAGTACTTC
TRBV2,TRBD2,NA,TRBJ2-1,CASSDPGLAGGPNEQFF,TGTGCCAGCAGTGACCCGGGACTAGCGGGGGGGCCTAATGAGCAGTTCTTC
TRBV7-6,NA,NA,TRBJ1-5,CASSLDGHSNQPQHF,TGTGCCAGCAGCTTAGACGGACATAGCAATCAGCCCCAGCATTTT
TRBV30,NA,few,TRBJ2-5,CAWSDEGETQYF,TGTGCCTGGAGTGATGAGGGCGAGACCCAGTACTTC
TRBV5-4,TRBD2,NA,TRBJ2-3,CATSYPGGTSGLITDTQYF,TGTGCCACCAGTTATCCCGGGGGGACTAGCGGTTTGATCACAGATACGCAGTATTTT
TRBV7-9,TRBD1,NA,TRBJ2-1,CASSLSDRGGNEQFF,TGTGCCAGCAGCTTATCGGACAGGGGCGGGAATGAGCAGTTCTTC
TRBV28,NA,NA,TRBJ2-7,CASSLDRYEQYF,TGTGCCAGCAGTTTAGACAGATACGAGCAGTACTTC
TRBV5-4,NA,NA,TRBJ1-3,CASSLSLRGSGNTIYF,TGTGCCAGCAGCTTAAGTTTAAGGGGCTCTGGAAACACCATATATTTT
TRBV30,NA,NA,TRBJ1-2,CAWSVLSGYTF,TGTGCCTGGAGTGTACTATCCGGCTACACCTTC
TRBV10-3,TRBD1,NA,TRBJ2-7,CAIRPYPHSGTVAIYEQYF,TGTGCCATCAGGCCCTACCCGCATTCCGGGACAGTGGCCATCTACGAGCAGTACTTC
TRBV7-2,NA,NA,TRBJ2-5,CASSFWEVETQYF,TGTGCCAGCAGCTTTTGGGAGGTGGAGACCCAGTACTTC
TRBV7-6,NA,NA,TRBJ1-6,CASSFNRVSPLHF,TGTGCCAGCAGCTTTAACAGGGTTTCACCCCTCCACTTT
TRBV18,NA,NA,TRBJ2-6,CASSPSGPGGANVLTF,TGTGCCAGCTCACCATCTGGGCCAGGCGGGGCCAACGTCCTGACTTTC
TRBV7-2,TRBD1,NA,TRBJ2-7,CASSLSAGGIYEQYF,TGTGCCAGCAGCTTATCCGCAGGGGGCATTTACGAGCAGTACTTC
TRBV4-1,NA,NA,TRBJ2-2,CASSQDVPTDHVTGELFF,TGCGCCAGCAGCCAAGACGTTCCAACAGATCATGTCACCGGGGAGCTGTTTTTT
TRBV19,NA,NA,TRBJ2-4,CASSTSGGLRNIQYF,TGTGCCAGTAGTACCTCTGGCGGATTGAGGAACATTCAGTACTTC
TRBV18,NA,NA,TRBJ2-7,CASSPSGRAYEQYF,TGTGCCAGCTCACCATCGGGCAGGGCCTACGAGCAGTACTTC
TRBV6-6,TRBD2,NA,TRBJ2-3,CASGSGGRTDTQYF,TGTGCCAGCGGGAGCGGGGGGCGCACAGATACGCAGTATTTT
TRBV28,NA,NA,TRBJ2-2,CASSLVTLYTGELFF,TGTGCCAGCAGTTTAGTGACACTTTACACCGGGGAGCTGTTTTTT
TRBV9,NA,NA,TRBJ1-1,CASSAQMGWGDEAEAFF,TGTGCCAGCAGCGCCCAGATGGGGTGGGGGGATGAGGCTGAAGCTTTCTTT
TRBV5-8,NA,once,TRBJ2-2,CASIQRAGELFF,TGTGCCAGCATCCAGAGGGCCGGGGAGCTGTTTTTT
TRBV5-1,TRBD2,once,TRBJ2-3,CASESGGALDTQYF,TGCGCCAGCGAGAGCGGGGGGGCCTTAGATACGCAGTATTTT
TRBV15,TRBD2,NA,TRBJ2-5,CATSRDSSGGRGETQYF,TGTGCCACCAGCAGAGATAGTAGCGGGGGCCGGGGAGAGACCCAGTACTTC
TRBV28,NA,NA,TRBJ1-4,CASSPQSRDLKKLFF,TGTGCCAGCAGTCCACAATCCAGGGATCTGAAAAAACTGTTTTTT
TRBV10-1,TRBD1,few,TRBJ1-5,CASSPTGTGKPRSQPQHF,TGCGCCAGCAGCCCTACCGGGACAGGGAAACCCCGTTCCCAGCCCCAGCATTTT
TRBV28,NA,NA,TRBJ2-7,CASSFLALEQYF,TGTGCCAGCAGTTTCCTGGCCCTCGAGCAGTACTTC
TRBV6-6,TRBD2,NA,TRBJ2-2,CASSYSLAGSTGELFF,TGTGCCAGCAGTTACTCGCTAGCGGGGAGCACCGGGGAGCTGTTTTTT
TRBV28,NA,NA,TRBJ2-3,CASRRLGAQRSSTDTQYF,TGTGCCAGCAGACGCTTGGGGGCCCAGCGGTCTAGCACAGATACGCAGTATTTT
TRBV18,NA,NA,TRBJ2-1,CASSPNPDRDNEQFF,TGTGCCAGCTCACCAAACCCGGACAGAGACAATGAGCAGTTCTTC
TRBV19,TRBD1,NA,TRBJ2-1,CASGWDSNNEQFF,TGTGCCAGTGGGTGGGACAGTAACAATGAGCAGTTCTTC
TRBV30,TRBD1,NA,TRBJ2-1,CAWSLMTGYYNEQFF,TGTGCCTGGAGTTTGATGACAGGGTACTACAATGAGCAGTTCTTC
TRBV19,TRBD1,NA,TRBJ1-1,CASSIFRGGKIHTEAFF,TGTGCCAGTAGTATATTTCGAGGGGGCAAGATCCACACTGAAGCTTTCTTT
TRBV30,NA,NA,TRBJ2-5,CAWGPGGHQETQYF,TGTGCCTGGGGTCCCGGGGGGCACCAAGAGACCCAGTACTTC
TRBV5-4,NA,NA,TRBJ1-6,CASSPRGDNSPLHF,TGTGCCAGCAGCCCCCGGGGAGACAATTCACCCCTCCACTTT
TRBV28,NA,NA,TRBJ1-2,CASSQGRGGYTF,TGTGCCAGCAGTCAGGGGCGCGGTGGCTACACCTTC
TRBV19,TRBD1,few,TRBJ1-2,CATQSGAGRGPVSYGYTF,TGTGCCACCCAATCCGGAGCGGGCAGGGGGCCCGTGTCTTATGGCTACACCTTC
TRBV5-1,NA,NA,TRBJ2-7,CASKPGPSSYEQYF,TGCGCCAGCAAACCAGGGCCGAGCTCCTACGAGCAGTACTTC
TRBV6-1,TRBD1,NA,TRBJ1-6,CASSERDRGAYSPLHF,TGTGCCAGCAGTGAAAGGGACAGGGGCGCCTATTCACCCCTCCACTTT
TRBV6-1,NA,few,TRBJ1-4,CASSELGLGEKLFF,TGTGCCAGCAGTGAATTGGGACTGGGAGAAAAACTGTTTTTT
TRBV5-1,NA,NA,TRBJ1-1,CASSSTIQGSEAFF,TGCGCCAGCAGCTCAACGATACAGGGCAGTGAAGCTTTCTTT
TRBV19,NA,NA,TRBJ2-7,CASSIDATATDTYEQYF,TGTGCCAGTAGTATAGATGCGACAGCGACCGATACCTACGAGCAGTACTTC
TRBV5-6,TRBD1,NA,TRBJ1-1,CASSSLTTGGVIRNTEAFF,TGTGCCAGCAGCTCTCTTACCACAGGGGGCGTCATTCGGAACACTGAAGCTTTCTTT
TRBV2,NA,NA,TRBJ2-3,CASAAPFTDTQYF,TGTGCCAGCGCGGCCCCATTCACAGATACGCAGTATTTT
TRBV11-2,NA,NA,TRBJ2-3,CASRDLSGVSVADTQYF,TGTGCCAGCAGAGACCTCTCCGGGGTGAGTGTCGCAGATACGCAGTATTTT
TRBV11-2,TRBD1,NA,TRBJ2-2,CASSERRGQGRTGELFF,TGTGCCAGCAGCGAACGCCGAGGACAGGGCCGGACCGGGGAGCTGTTTTTT
TRBV9,TRBD2,NA,TRBJ2-7,CASSPSGAGAYEQYF,TGTGCCAGCAGCCCCTCCGGAGCGGGGGCTTACGAGCAGTACTTC
TRBV9,TRBD1,NA,TRBJ1-2,CASSVAVGGVTRGYTF,TGTGCCAGCAGCGTAGCTGTAGGGGGCGTTACTCGAGGCTACACCTTC
TRBV6-4,NA,NA,TRBJ2-7,CASEVRGYEQYF,TGTGCCAGCGAAGTCAGGGGCTACGAGCAGTACTTC
TRBV5-1,TRBD1,NA,TRBJ2-2,CASSLAGTGSGTGELFF,TGCGCCAGCAGCTTGGCCGGGACAGGGTCGGGCACCGGGGAGCTGTTTTTT